The clone carrying this TCR beta chain was observed at least ten times. Its specificity is unknown. The data were obtained in a study of T cell repertoires in cytomegalovirus infection. General study findings and limits: HLA-C-restricted CMV clonotypes gave the most frequent clonotype in two of eight donors. Cumulative public TCR beta family frequency identified CMV carriers with the relevant HLA.

A single record per CDR3 protein comes from TCRdb applying MiXCR to the reads. The table has about 310,000 distinct CDR3 sequences, roughly a tenth seen once; the top ten hold less than 3%. Per the germline V gene, CDR1 is SGHTA and CDR2 is FQGTGA. This CDR3 has 13 amino acids. With 4 bases removed from V and 0 bases from J, the gap between germline ends came to 6 bases. Sequenced sample: PBMCs. The origin of this receptor is a human donor in good health (CMV status not recorded). Some clones in this sample may be carry-over from other donors' samples. The rearrangement links TRBV7-3 to TRBJ1-1; no reliable D call. The CDR3 sequence: CASSSQVNTEAFF. For the CDR3, the DNA is TGTGCCAGCAGCTCTCAAGTGAACACTGAAGCTTTCTTT.